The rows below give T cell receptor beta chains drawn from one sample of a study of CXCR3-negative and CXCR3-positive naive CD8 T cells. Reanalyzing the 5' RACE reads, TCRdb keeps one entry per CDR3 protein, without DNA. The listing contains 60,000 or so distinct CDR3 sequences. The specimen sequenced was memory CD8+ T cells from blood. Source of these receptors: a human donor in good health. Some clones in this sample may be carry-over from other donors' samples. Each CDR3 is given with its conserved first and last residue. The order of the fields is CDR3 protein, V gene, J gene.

CDR3 protein: CASTPDDNSYEQYF; V gene: TRBV6-2/TRBV6-3; J gene: TRBJ2-7
CDR3 protein: CASSLGSGGQTEAFF; V gene: TRBV5-1; J gene: TRBJ1-1
CDR3 protein: CASSHEGDPGNTIYF; V gene: TRBV6-5; J gene: TRBJ1-3
CDR3 protein: CASSSGGPDTQYF; V gene: TRBV13; J gene: TRBJ2-3
CDR3 protein: CSVEGLQGENEQFF; V gene: TRBV29-1; J gene: TRBJ2-1
CDR3 protein: CSVEDDSSSTDTQYF; V gene: TRBV29-1; J gene: TRBJ2-3
CDR3 protein: CSVEGGATYDQYF; V gene: TRBV29-1; J gene: TRBJ2-7
CDR3 protein: CASSYSSSGSYGYTF; V gene: TRBV6-2/TRBV6-3; J gene: TRBJ1-2
CDR3 protein: CASSLDRAWEQFF; V gene: TRBV5-1; J gene: TRBJ2-1
CDR3 protein: CASSYRKPGQRNEQFF; V gene: TRBV28; J gene: TRBJ2-1
CDR3 protein: CASSGDSIYEQYF; V gene: TRBV6-5; J gene: TRBJ2-7
CDR3 protein: CASSLRGNQPQHF; V gene: TRBV27; J gene: TRBJ1-5
CDR3 protein: CASSVGGRSDEQYF; V gene: TRBV12-3/TRBV12-4; J gene: TRBJ2-7
CDR3 protein: CSHFTPGDPKQETQYF; V gene: TRBV20-1; J gene: TRBJ2-5
CDR3 protein: CSAEGPSAKNIQYF; V gene: TRBV20-1; J gene: TRBJ2-4
CDR3 protein: CASSQDSTSRETQYF; V gene: TRBV4-1; J gene: TRBJ2-5
CDR3 protein: CSVDTLGATFMNTEAFF; V gene: TRBV29-1; J gene: TRBJ1-1
CDR3 protein: CASSPLRQVNTEAFF; V gene: TRBV7-2; J gene: TRBJ1-1
CDR3 protein: CSAHRIQETQYF; V gene: TRBV29-1; J gene: TRBJ2-5
CDR3 protein: CASSSSGMDYEQYF; V gene: TRBV7-9; J gene: TRBJ2-7
CDR3 protein: CSARGPPAGPTYEQYF; V gene: TRBV20-1; J gene: TRBJ2-7
CDR3 protein: CASSLDRNNEQFF; V gene: TRBV27; J gene: TRBJ2-1
CDR3 protein: CSARALEELLYGYTF; V gene: TRBV20-1; J gene: TRBJ1-2
CDR3 protein: CSATGTLAYRETYEQYF; V gene: TRBV20-1; J gene: TRBJ2-7
CDR3 protein: CSVEAYVSEAFF; V gene: TRBV29-1; J gene: TRBJ1-1
CDR3 protein: CSVVLAGNYNEQFF; V gene: TRBV29-1; J gene: TRBJ2-1
CDR3 protein: CASTFRDGGYEQYF; V gene: TRBV12-3/TRBV12-4; J gene: TRBJ2-7
CDR3 protein: CASSTSAGYQETQYF; V gene: TRBV7-2; J gene: TRBJ2-5
CDR3 protein: CASSLGGRVQETQYF; V gene: TRBV7-7; J gene: TRBJ2-5
CDR3 protein: CASSQEGLGTDNEQFF; V gene: TRBV4-3; J gene: TRBJ2-1
CDR3 protein: CSVVYGPSTDTQYF; V gene: TRBV29-1; J gene: TRBJ2-3
CDR3 protein: CASSLASGGHYEQYF; V gene: TRBV7-8; J gene: TRBJ2-7
CDR3 protein: CASSQESGMNSGYTF; V gene: TRBV4-3; J gene: TRBJ1-2
CDR3 protein: CASSEAQGFFGANVLTF; V gene: TRBV25-1; J gene: TRBJ2-6
CDR3 protein: CSAPARAELSSYNEQFF; V gene: TRBV20-1; J gene: TRBJ2-7
CDR3 protein: CSALLRDVGQYF; V gene: TRBV20-1; J gene: TRBJ2-7
CDR3 protein: CASSTDFYASGEQYF; V gene: TRBV7-9; J gene: TRBJ2-7
CDR3 protein: CASSQDPAGGYYEQYF; V gene: TRBV4-3; J gene: TRBJ2-7
CDR3 protein: CASRVRDAEQFF; V gene: TRBV6-4; J gene: TRBJ2-1
CDR3 protein: CASRETSGEVNEQFF; V gene: TRBV6-2/TRBV6-3; J gene: TRBJ2-1
CDR3 protein: CASSPGSGRFAEAFF; V gene: TRBV4-3; J gene: TRBJ1-1
CDR3 protein: CSVLTEYGYTF; V gene: TRBV29-1; J gene: TRBJ1-2
CDR3 protein: CASSYSIRPDGQFF; V gene: TRBV6-5; J gene: TRBJ2-1
CDR3 protein: CASSFPRVSGGRGANEQFF; V gene: TRBV7-6; J gene: TRBJ2-1
CDR3 protein: CASSMDGFYNEQFF; V gene: TRBV7-9; J gene: TRBJ2-1
CDR3 protein: CASSYSDGGSYEQYF; V gene: TRBV6-2/TRBV6-3; J gene: TRBJ2-7
CDR3 protein: CATTTGKEQYF; V gene: TRBV28; J gene: TRBJ2-7
CDR3 protein: CASSRSEGSYGYTF; V gene: TRBV9; J gene: TRBJ1-2
CDR3 protein: CASSPWETQYF; V gene: TRBV7-8; J gene: TRBJ2-5
CDR3 protein: CASTPRGNEQYF; V gene: TRBV6-4; J gene: TRBJ2-7
CDR3 protein: CASSAASGAGANVLTF; V gene: TRBV6-4; J gene: TRBJ2-6
CDR3 protein: CASSFGGSTDTQYF; V gene: TRBV11-2; J gene: TRBJ2-3
CDR3 protein: CASGQGRTYEQYF; V gene: TRBV2; J gene: TRBJ2-7
CDR3 protein: CASSRTDSSSYEQYF; V gene: TRBV14; J gene: TRBJ2-7
CDR3 protein: CASSLMGTRGTNTGELFF; V gene: TRBV12-3/TRBV12-4; J gene: TRBJ2-2
CDR3 protein: CSVEVNSGNTIYF; V gene: TRBV29-1; J gene: TRBJ1-3
CDR3 protein: CASSSIGGRTNEKLFF; V gene: TRBV6-5; J gene: TRBJ1-4
CDR3 protein: CASSDERGAGANVLTF; V gene: TRBV7-3; J gene: TRBJ2-6